This passage covers 31 T cell receptor beta chains from one sample sequenced in a study of T cell responses to AZD1222 COVID-19 vaccine. Clones were read by immunoSEQ multiplex PCR, and TCRdb kept only the in-frame ones, dropping some. The table lists 70,000 to 95,000 clones, around 89% of them singletons. The sample here was peripheral blood, taken 28 days after the second AZD1222 dose. Receptors originate from an adult who received the AZD1222 COVID-19 vaccine.

The J gene is TRBJ2-2, the V gene TRBV9; TRBD2 matches 7 bases. The junction had 10 bases not matched to a gene; V was cut back by 2 bases and J by 9 bases. Germline loops: CDR1 SGDLS, CDR2 YYNGEE. The CDR3 loop spans 15 amino acids. The chain's CDR3 is CASSVNREGPRELFF. The CDR3 nucleotides read TGTGCCAGCAGCGTCAATAGGGAGGGTCCCAGGGAGCTGTTTTTT. The full variable domain, with the rest looked up from reference TRBV9 and TRBJ2-2, is DSGVTQTPKHLITATGQRVTLRCSPRSGDLSVYWYQQSLDQGLQFLIQYYNGEERAKGNILERFSAQQFPDLHSELNLSSLELGDSALYFCASSVNREGPRELFFGEGSRLTVL.

The J gene is TRBJ1-4, the V gene TRBV30; D is unclear. The CDR3 loop spans 11 amino acids. The germline CDR1 and CDR2 sequences are GTSNPN and SVGIG (reference sequence). Trimming shortened V by 0 bases and J by 6 bases, and 2 bases separated the two germline ends. The CDR3 protein is CAWSVYEKLFF. In DNA form, the CDR3 reads TGTGCCTGGAGTGTATATGAAAAACTGTTTTTT.

This sequence joins TRBV4-3 and TRBJ1-4; D might be TRBD1 (6 bases). The germline V gene has CDR1 LGHNA and CDR2 YSLEER. V lost 4 bases and J 8 bases, leaving 17 bases between the germline ends. The CDR3 contains 15 residues. CDR3 nucleotide sequence: TGCGCCAGCAGCCGAGGCAGGGGTTGGGCCGAAAAACTGTTTTTT. It codes for CASSRGRGWAEKLFF.

This chain links TRBV6-4 with TRBJ2-2, with 10 bases lining up with TRBD1. V gave up 2 bases and J gave up 6 bases; unmatched junction bases: 0. Germline CDR1 reads MRHNA; CDR2 reads SNTAGT. This CDR3 has 14 amino acids. CDR3 amino acids: CASSDGTGAGELFF. The CDR3 region has the DNA TGTGCCAGCAGTGACGGGACAGGGGCCGGGGAGCTGTTTTTT.

The V call is TRBV5-8, the J call TRBJ2-1; no reliable D call. Germline-derived CDR1 and CDR2 are SGHTS and YDEGEE. V was shortened by 1 base and J by 2 bases, with 16 bases between the two germline ends. This CDR3 is built from 17 residues. The CDR3 region is CASSLRVDIPTYNEQFF. CDR3 nucleotide sequence: TGTGCCAGCAGCTTGAGGGTTGACATACCAACCTACAATGAGCAGTTCTTC.

This clone was seen only a few times. The rearrangement links TRBV18 to TRBJ1-1, with D possibly TRBD1 on 6 matching bases. V was cut by 6 bases and J by 2 bases, with 10 bases left in between. Germline CDR1 and CDR2: KGHSH and LQKENI. This CDR3 comprises 13 residues. CDR3 DNA: TGTGCCAGCTCCCTCAGGGGAAACACTGAAGCTTTCTTT. It encodes CASSLRGNTEAFF.

This clone has a single count. This chain uses TRBV19 with TRBJ2-5; possibly TRBD1 or TRBD2 for D (6 bases each). Trimming pared 1 base from V and 1 base from J, leaving 10 bases between. The CDR3 has 15 amino acids. Germline CDR1 LNHDA, CDR2 SQIVND (reference sequence). The CDR3 spells CASSIGGTPQETQYF. The CDR3 DNA reads TGTGCCAGTAGTATAGGCGGGACACCCCAAGAGACCCAGTACTTC.

The chain joins TRBV14 to TRBJ2-1; D may be TRBD1 (6 bases). The V gene's germline CDR1 is SGHDN and CDR2 FVKESK. The CDR3 has 13 amino acids. V lost 4 bases and J 7 bases, leaving 11 bases between the germline ends. The CDR3 sequence is CASSLYRDNEQFF. DNA of the CDR3: TGTGCCAGCAGCCTCTACAGGGATAATGAGCAGTTCTTC.

The chain carries TRBV7-3 and TRBJ2-1; no definite D call. The germline V gene has CDR1 SGHTA and CDR2 FQGTGA. V shed 2 bases and J shed 0 bases, with 11 bases lying between them. CDR3 length equals 16 residues. The CDR3 reads CASSLGADHSYNEQFF. The DNA for the CDR3 is TGTGCCAGCAGCTTAGGCGCGGATCACTCCTACAATGAGCAGTTCTTC.

This sequence joins TRBV7-2 and TRBJ1-2; D gene unclear. CDR1 and CDR2 (germline): SGHTA, FQGNSA. The CDR3 spans 16 residues. Trimming removed 2 bases from V and 2 bases from J, with 15 bases in between. CDR3 sequence reads: CASSLSGKGSNYGYTF. CDR3 DNA sequence: TGTGCCAGCAGCTTAAGTGGAAAGGGAAGCAACTATGGCTACACCTTC. Using reference TRBV7-2 and TRBJ1-2 for the parts outside the CDR3, the full variable domain is GAGVSQSPSNKVTEKGKDVELRCDPISGHTALYWYRQSLGQGLEFLIYFQGNSAPDKSGLPSDRFSAERTGGSVSTLTIQRTQQEDSAVYLCASSLSGKGSNYGYTFGSGTRLTVV.

The V call is TRBV9, the J call TRBJ2-2; D possibly matches TRBD1 or TRBD2 (7 bases each). CDR1 and CDR2 from the germline V gene are SGDLS and YYNGEE. Deletions cut 3 bases from V and 5 bases from J, with 17 bases between. The CDR3 consists of 16 residues. The CDR3 sequence is CASSATRGGVTGELFF. For the CDR3, the DNA is TGTGCCAGCAGCGCGACCAGGGGGGGCGTGACCGGGGAGCTGTTTTTT.

V usage is TRBV5-1 and J usage is TRBJ1-3; no firm D call. CDR3 size: 14 residues. Trimming left V 0 bases short and J 2 bases short, with 6 bases between. CDR1 is SGHRS and CDR2 is YFSETQ in the germline V gene. Here the CDR3 reads CASSLAGAGNTIYF. The CDR3 bases are TGCGCCAGCAGCTTGGCTGGGGCTGGAAACACCATATATTTT.

This clone has a single count. The chain links TRBV6-5 to TRBJ2-7; D could derive from TRBD1 or TRBD2 (5 bases each). The CDR3 length is 14 residues. V was pared by 2 bases and J by 4 bases, with 12 bases between. In germline, CDR1 is MNHEY, CDR2 SVGAGI. The CDR3 nucleotides are TGTGCCAGCAGTTACGAGGGGAACACTTACGAGCAGTACTTC. Amino acids: CASSYEGNTYEQYF.

This chain connects TRBV18 to TRBJ1-4; 7 nucleotides align to TRBD1. V dropped 6 bases and J dropped 6; count of bases not matched to a gene: 10. Germline CDR1 reads KGHSH; CDR2 reads LQKENI. The CDR3 loop spans 15 amino acids. The CDR3 sequence: CASSQTGGGDEKLFF. The CDR3 nucleotides read TGTGCCAGCTCTCAAACCGGAGGGGGCGATGAAAAACTGTTTTTT.

This rearrangement joins TRBV3-1 (or the pseudogene TRBV3-2) to TRBJ2-7; TRBD2 aligns across 8 bases. Per germline, CDR1 LGHDT and CDR2 YNNKEL (reference sequence). The ends lost 8 bases at V and 4 bases at J; junction bases unmatched: 13. This CDR3 is built from 15 residues. The CDR3 DNA sequence: TGTGCCAGCTTCCAAGTGAGCGGGAGTAGGTACGAGCAGTACTTC. Its protein product is CASFQVSGSRYEQYF.

The gene calls are TRBV7-9 and TRBJ1-2; TRBD1 is a possible D gene (5 bases). V was clipped by 3 bases and J by 2 bases, with 13 bases between them. The CDR3 sequence is 15 residues long. Germline V CDR1 and CDR2: SEHNR, FQNEAQ (reference sequence). CDR3 sequence reads: CASSFIPRANYGYTF. CDR3 DNA sequence: TGTGCCAGCAGCTTTATACCCAGGGCCAACTATGGCTACACCTTC.

This clone has just one count. The chain couples TRBV15 to TRBJ1-1; D is ambiguous. This CDR3 has 14 amino acids. Germline V gene sequence: CDR1 LNHNV, CDR2 YYDKDF (reference sequence). Trimming removed 1 base at V and 4 bases at J, with 10 bases between. CDR3 nucleotides: TGTGCCACCAGCAGAGTCTTGGGGAGCACTGAAGCTTTCTTT. This sequence encodes CATSRVLGSTEAFF.

This chain uses TRBV6-6 with TRBJ2-7; the D call may be TRBD1 or TRBD2 (5 bases each). Germline lookup yields CDR1 MNHNY and CDR2 SVGAGI (reference sequence). V lost 6 bases and J lost 8, with 17 bases in between. There are 13 residues in the CDR3. The CDR3 spells CASRGESPLQQYF. CDR3 coding DNA: TGTGCCAGCAGAGGGGAGTCCCCCTTGCAGCAGTACTTC.

This chain joins TRBV19 and TRBJ2-2; 10 nucleotides match TRBD2. The CDR3 has 16 amino acids. Germline loops: CDR1 LNHDA, CDR2 SQIVND (reference sequence). Trimming at V came to 4 bases and at J to 8 bases, leaving 10 bases not matched to a gene. The CDR3 region has the DNA TGTGCCAGTAGTACCGTAAGCGGGAGGGCCTCGGGGGAGCTGTTTTTT. Translated: CASSTVSGRASGELFF. The full variable domain, its missing parts supplied by reference TRBV19 and TRBJ2-2, is DGGITQSPKYLFRKEGQNVTLSCEQNLNHDAMYWYRQDPGQGLRLIYYSQIVNDFQKGDIAEGYSVSREKKESFPLTVTSAQKNPTAFYLCASSTVSGRASGELFFGEGSRLTVL.

V is TRBV18 and J is TRBJ1-6, with 10 positions matching TRBD1. The trim removed 4 bases at V and 8 bases at J, leaving 11 bases unmatched. The CDR3 runs to 17 residues. CDR1 KGHSH and CDR2 LQKENI come from the germline V gene. CDR3: CASSRDGTGVFDSPLHF. The CDR3 DNA is TGTGCCAGCTCACGAGACGGGACAGGGGTTTTTGATTCACCCCTCCACTTT.

The chain combines TRBV27 with TRBJ2-2; D call uncertain. CDR3 length equals 14 residues. The germline CDR1 and CDR2 sequences are MNHEY and SMNVEV (reference sequence). V lost 0 bases, J lost 10 bases, and 12 bases lay in between. In DNA form, the CDR3 reads TGTGCCAGCAGTTTATCCAGATTGTCTGAGGAGCTGTTTTTT. This encodes CASSLSRLSEELFF.

For this clone: Other DNA sequences within the sample encode an identical CDR3. The chain links TRBV6-6 to TRBJ1-5; 10 bases line up with TRBD1. With 6 bases clipped from V and 4 bases from J, the junction kept 3 bases outside the gene matches. This CDR3 is built from 14 residues. Per germline, CDR1 MNHNY and CDR2 SVGAGI (reference sequence). The CDR3 here is CASRGQGGNQPQHF. The CDR3 nucleotides are TGTGCCAGCAGAGGACAGGGGGGTAATCAGCCCCAGCATTTT.

V usage is TRBV12-3 or TRBV12-4 and J usage is TRBJ1-5; D unresolved. This CDR3 region has 12 residues. Trimming cost V 4 bases and J 10 bases, with 11 bases left between them. The CDR3 loop is CASSYSAGPQHF. The CDR3 DNA sequence: TGTGCCAGCAGTTACAGTGCGGGCCCCCAGCATTTT.

The chain combines TRBV19 with TRBJ2-1; 8 bases align to TRBD1. CDR1 LNHDA and CDR2 SQIVND come from the germline V gene (reference sequence). The J segment lost 9 bases and the V segment lost 5 bases, leaving 12 bases of the junction unmatched. The CDR3 has 15 residues. CDR3 sequence (DNA): TGTGCCAGTAGTTGGCGGACAGGGATGTTGGGTGAGCAGTTCTTC. Residues: CASSWRTGMLGEQFF.

The chain has TRBV9 and TRBJ2-5; D is unclear. The CDR3 loop spans 10 amino acids. The germline gives CDR1 SGDLS, CDR2 YYNGEE. Trimming took 7 bases from V and 5 from J, leaving 6 bases between them. The chain's CDR3 is CASSWETQYF. The CDR3 coding sequence is TGTGCCAGCTCGTGGGAGACCCAGTACTTC.

The chain uses TRBV5-6 and TRBJ2-7, with 8 bases that match TRBD1. Germline V gene sequence: CDR1 SGHDT, CDR2 YYEEEE. The V and J ends lost 2 bases and 5 bases, in that order; junction bases with no gene match: 3. The CDR3 consists of 13 residues. Here the CDR3 DNA reads TGTGCCAGCAGCTTCGGACAGGGCAACGAGCAGTACTTC. Residues: CASSFGQGNEQYF.

V and J are TRBV2 and TRBJ2-3; D might be TRBD1 (6 bases). Trimming left V 10 bases short and J 0 bases short, with 14 bases between. This CDR3 has 14 amino acids. The V gene's germline CDR1 is SNHLY and CDR2 FYNNEI. In DNA form, the CDR3 reads TGTGCCACTAGACAGGCCCCTAGCACAGATACGCAGTATTTT. It specifies CATRQAPSTDTQYF.

This chain links TRBV19 with TRBJ1-6; TRBD1 might be the D (5 bases). V was pared by 5 bases and J by 0 bases, with 14 bases between. This CDR3 has 17 residues. The germline CDR1 and CDR2 sequences are LNHDA and SQIVND (reference sequence). CDR3 protein: CASSLRTRSSYNSPLHF. Here the CDR3 DNA reads TGTGCCAGTAGTCTTAGGACACGATCCTCCTATAATTCACCCCTCCACTTT.

CDR3 nucleotides: TGTGCCAGCAGCCTCTCGGGGACAGGGGAGGGTAATTCACCCCTCCACTTT. Its protein is CASSLSGTGEGNSPLHF. The chain combines TRBV7-8 with TRBJ1-6; 10 nucleotides align to TRBD1. From germline, CDR1 is SGHVS and CDR2 FQNEAQ. V shed 5 bases and J 6 bases; nucleotides not matched to a gene: 10. The CDR3 is 17 amino acids.

This clone was found once. The V gene is TRBV6-5, the J gene TRBJ2-1; TRBD1 or TRBD2 may be the D gene (5 bases each). CDR1 is MNHEY, CDR2 SVGAGI, per germline. V was shortened by 3 bases and J by 4 bases, with 10 bases between the two germline ends. The CDR3 extends over 14 amino acids. The CDR3 coding sequence is TGTGCCAGCAGTTATGGGGACCCTTACAATGAGCAGTTCTTC. Amino acids: CASSYGDPYNEQFF.

The chain carries TRBV7-2 and TRBJ1-3; D may be TRBD1 (5 bases). Trimming left V 5 bases short and J 0 bases short, with 14 bases between. Germline values: CDR1 SGHTA, CDR2 FQGNSA. The CDR3 loop spans 16 amino acids. The CDR3 is CASSRDSNPSGNTIYF. CDR3 DNA: TGTGCCAGCAGCCGCGACAGTAACCCCTCTGGAAACACCATATATTTT.